What follows describes a single T cell receptor beta chain. Trimming removed 8 bases from V and 8 bases from J, with 13 bases in between. This CDR3 spans 12 amino acids. Germline CDR1 and CDR2: MDHEN and SYDVKM. The entry originates in a study of T cell responses to AZD1222 COVID-19 vaccine. Profiled with immunoSEQ multiplex PCR; TCRdb holds only in-frame clones, not every one. The table lists about 130,000 clones, more than 90% of them singletons. This sequence was found in an adult who received the AZD1222 COVID-19 vaccine. This chain links TRBV28 with TRBJ1-5; maybe TRBD1 (6 bases). Sample: peripheral blood, taken 28 days after the second AZD1222 dose. The CDR3 region has the DNA TGTGCCAGCCTGACAGGTGGGGAGCCCCAGCATTTT. Translated: CASLTGGEPQHF.